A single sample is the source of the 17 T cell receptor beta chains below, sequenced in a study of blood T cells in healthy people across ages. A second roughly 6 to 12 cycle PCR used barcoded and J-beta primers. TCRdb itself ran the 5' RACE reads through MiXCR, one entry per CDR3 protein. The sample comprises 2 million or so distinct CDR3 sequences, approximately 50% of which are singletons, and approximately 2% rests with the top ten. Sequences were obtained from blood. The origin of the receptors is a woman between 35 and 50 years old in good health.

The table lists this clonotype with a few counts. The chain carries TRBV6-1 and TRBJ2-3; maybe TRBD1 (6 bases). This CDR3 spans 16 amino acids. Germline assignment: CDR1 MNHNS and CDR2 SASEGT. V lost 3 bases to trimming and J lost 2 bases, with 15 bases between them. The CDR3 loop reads CASSDMSDRPTDTQYF. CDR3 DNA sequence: TGTGCCAGCAGTGATATGAGTGACAGGCCCACAGATACGCAGTATTTT.

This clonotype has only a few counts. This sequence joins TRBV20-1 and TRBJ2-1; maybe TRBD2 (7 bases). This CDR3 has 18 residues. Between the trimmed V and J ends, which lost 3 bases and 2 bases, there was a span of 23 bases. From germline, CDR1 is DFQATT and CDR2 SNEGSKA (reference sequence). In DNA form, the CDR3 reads TGCAGTGCTAGGGAGGCGACAGGTCGGGGGGTGACCTACAATGAGCAGTTCTTC. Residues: CSAREATGRGVTYNEQFF.

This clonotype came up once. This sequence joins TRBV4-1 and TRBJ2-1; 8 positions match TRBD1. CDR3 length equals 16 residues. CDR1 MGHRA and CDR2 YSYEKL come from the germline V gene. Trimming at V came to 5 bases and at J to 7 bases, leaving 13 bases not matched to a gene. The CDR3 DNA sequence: TGCGCCAGCAGCTCAGGGGGCGCGAGTTTCGGAAATGAGCAGTTCTTC. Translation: CASSSGGASFGNEQFF.

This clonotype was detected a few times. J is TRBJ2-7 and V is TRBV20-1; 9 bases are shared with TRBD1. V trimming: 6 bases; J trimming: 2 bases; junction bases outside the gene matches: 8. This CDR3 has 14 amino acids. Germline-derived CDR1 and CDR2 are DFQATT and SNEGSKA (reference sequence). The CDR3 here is CSAGQGLLAYEQYF. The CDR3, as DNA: TGCAGTGCAGGACAGGGGCTACTCGCCTACGAGCAGTACTTC.

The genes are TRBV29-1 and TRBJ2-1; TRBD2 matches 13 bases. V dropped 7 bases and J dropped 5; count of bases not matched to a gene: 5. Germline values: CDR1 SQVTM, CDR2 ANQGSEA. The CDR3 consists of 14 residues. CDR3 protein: CSARTSGGHNEQFF. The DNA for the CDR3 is TGCAGCGCCAGGACTAGCGGGGGCCACAATGAGCAGTTCTTC.

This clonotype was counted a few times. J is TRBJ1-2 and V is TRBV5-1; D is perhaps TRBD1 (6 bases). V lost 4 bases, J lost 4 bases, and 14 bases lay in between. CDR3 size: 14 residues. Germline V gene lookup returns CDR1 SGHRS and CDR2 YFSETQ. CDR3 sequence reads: CASSITDSFYGYTF. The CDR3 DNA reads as TGCGCCAGCAGCATCACGGACAGCTTCTATGGCTACACCTTC.

The CDR3 nucleotides are TGCGCCAGCAGCCAACTTCAGGGGGTAAATTCACCCCTCCACTTT. Translated: CASSQLQGVNSPLHF. The chain uses TRBV4-1 and TRBJ1-6, with 7 bases that match TRBD1. Germline V CDR1 and CDR2: MGHRA, YSYEKL. CDR3 length equals 15 residues. J was trimmed by 7 bases and V by 2 bases; bases with no gene match: 5.

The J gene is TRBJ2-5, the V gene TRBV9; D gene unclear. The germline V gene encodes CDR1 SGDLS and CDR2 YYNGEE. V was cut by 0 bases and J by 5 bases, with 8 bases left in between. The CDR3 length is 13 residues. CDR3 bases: TGTGCCAGCAGCGTAGGATTCCGGGAGACCCAGTACTTC. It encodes CASSVGFRETQYF.

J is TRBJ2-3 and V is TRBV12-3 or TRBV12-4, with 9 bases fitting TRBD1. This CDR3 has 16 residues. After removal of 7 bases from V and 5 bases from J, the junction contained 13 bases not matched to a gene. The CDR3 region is CASILDGTGSIDTQYF. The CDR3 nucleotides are TGTGCCAGCATCTTGGACGGGACAGGGTCGATAGATACGCAGTATTTT.

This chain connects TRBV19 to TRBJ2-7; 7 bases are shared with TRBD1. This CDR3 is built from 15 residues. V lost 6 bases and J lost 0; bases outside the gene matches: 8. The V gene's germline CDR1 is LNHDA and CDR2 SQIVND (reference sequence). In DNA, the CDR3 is TGTGCCAGTAGCAAGGGGACAGATAGCTCCTACGAGCAGTACTTC. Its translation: CASSKGTDSSYEQYF.

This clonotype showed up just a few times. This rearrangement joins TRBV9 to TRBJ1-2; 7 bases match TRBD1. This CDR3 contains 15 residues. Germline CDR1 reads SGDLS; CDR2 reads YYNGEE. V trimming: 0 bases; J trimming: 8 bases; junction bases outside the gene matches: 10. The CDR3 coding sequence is TGTGCCAGCAGCGTAGAAAAAGGGGGCTTGAGCGGCTACACCTTC. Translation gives CASSVEKGGLSGYTF.

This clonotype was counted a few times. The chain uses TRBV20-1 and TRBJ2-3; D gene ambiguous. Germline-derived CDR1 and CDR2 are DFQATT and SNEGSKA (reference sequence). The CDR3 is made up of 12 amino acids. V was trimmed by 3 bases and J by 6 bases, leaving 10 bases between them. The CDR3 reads CSASGRSDTQYF. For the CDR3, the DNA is TGCAGTGCTAGTGGTCGGTCCGATACGCAGTATTTT.

The CDR3 DNA follows: TGCAGCGTTGAAGATCGTGGGGGGGGACTCACAGATACGCAGTATTTT. Protein: CSVEDRGGGLTDTQYF. The rearrangement joins TRBV29-1 to TRBJ2-3, with TRBD2 identical over 7 bases. V lost 0 bases, J lost 2 bases, and 8 bases stayed unmatched. Germline V gene sequence: CDR1 SQVTM, CDR2 ANQGSEA. This CDR3 spans 16 amino acids.

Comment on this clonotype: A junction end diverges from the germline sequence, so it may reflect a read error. The CDR3, as DNA: TGTGTCAGCAGTTACTCGTTCGATGAGCAGTTCTTC. It encodes CVSSYSFDEQFF. The V gene is TRBV6-5, the J gene TRBJ2-1; no clear D gene. This CDR3 region has 12 residues. CDR1 and CDR2 (germline): MNHEY, SVGAGI.

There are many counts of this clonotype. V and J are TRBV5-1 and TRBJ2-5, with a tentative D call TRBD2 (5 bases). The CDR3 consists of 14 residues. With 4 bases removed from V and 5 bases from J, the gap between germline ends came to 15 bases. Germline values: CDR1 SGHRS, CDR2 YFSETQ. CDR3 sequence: CASSPEVLRETQYF. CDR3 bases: TGCGCCAGCAGCCCGGAGGTGCTCCGGGAGACCCAGTACTTC.

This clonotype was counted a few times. DNA for the CDR3: TGCAGCGTTGTCGTTCTTAAAGAGACCCAGTACTTC. This sequence encodes CSVVVLKETQYF. This chain links TRBV29-1 with TRBJ2-5, with D uncertain. With 4 bases removed from V and 3 bases from J, the gap between germline ends came to 9 bases. The CDR3 has 12 amino acids. CDR1 is SQVTM and CDR2 is ANQGSEA in the germline V gene.

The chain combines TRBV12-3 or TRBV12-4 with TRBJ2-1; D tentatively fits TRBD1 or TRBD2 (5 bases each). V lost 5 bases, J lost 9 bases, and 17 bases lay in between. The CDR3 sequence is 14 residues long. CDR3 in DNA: TGTGCCAGCAGTGGGGGTATGGCAGGGAGTGAGCAGTTCTTC. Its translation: CASSGGMAGSEQFF.